This entry lists 26 T cell receptor beta chains sequenced from one sample in a study of PD-L1 blockade in urothelial cancer. Sequenced by immunoSEQ multiplex PCR; TCRdb stores in-frame clones only, minus some. The table records about 35,000 clones, about a third of them present only once. The sample consisted of tumor tissue, taken before atezolizumab (anti-PD-L1) treatment. The receptors stem from a man aged 55 to 70 with urothelial cancer.

V usage is TRBV2 and J usage is TRBJ2-2, with 10 bases identical to TRBD1. The CDR3 consists of 16 residues. V shed 4 bases, J shed 7 bases, and the junction held 9 bases outside the gene matches. Germline CDR1 and CDR2: SNHLY and FYNNEI. The CDR3 loop is CASSGRDRGPSGELFF. The CDR3 region has the DNA TGTGCCAGCAGTGGACGGGACAGGGGACCTAGCGGGGAGCTGTTTTTT.

There are a few counts of this clone. The CDR3 nucleotides are TGTGCCAGCAGCTTAAGCCGGGGGCTCACGAACAATGAGCAGTTCTTC. Encoded protein: CASSLSRGLTNNEQFF. V gene TRBV11-3 combines with J gene TRBJ2-1; D tentatively reads TRBD1 or TRBD2 (6 bases each). Trimming left V 2 bases short and J 5 bases short, with 16 bases between. The germline CDR1 and CDR2 sequences are SGHNT and YENEEA. This CDR3 contains 16 residues.

In its sample, this clone was seen a few times. The gene calls are TRBV30 and TRBJ2-7; a weak D match, TRBD2 (6 bases). Germline assignment: CDR1 GTSNPN and CDR2 SVGIG (reference sequence). The CDR3 totals 11 residues. The ends were cut back, 0 bases at V and 11 bases at J, with 11 bases in the middle. This chain's CDR3 is CAWSVRGWKYF. The CDR3 bases are TGTGCCTGGAGTGTACGGGGGTGGAAGTACTTC.

This sequence joins TRBV9 and TRBJ2-1; no clear D. Trimming removed 4 bases from V and 3 bases from J, with 17 bases in between. The length of the CDR3 is 16 residues. Germline V gene sequence: CDR1 SGDLS, CDR2 YYNGEE. In DNA form, the CDR3 reads TGTGCCAGCAGCTTAGGTTTCCGACCAAACTACAATGAGCAGTTCTTC. This gives the protein CASSLGFRPNYNEQFF.

The rearrangement joins TRBV28 to TRBJ1-2, with a tentative D call TRBD1 (6 bases). Germline assignment: CDR1 MDHEN and CDR2 SYDVKM. V lost 8 bases, J lost 8 bases, and 15 bases lay in between. The CDR3 consists of 12 residues. The CDR3 is CASRGGGLGYTF. CDR3 DNA: TGTGCCAGCCGAGGGGGGGGGCTCGGCTACACCTTC.

This sequence joins TRBV5-1 and TRBJ1-3; D ambiguous. The CDR3 is 14 residues long. Germline CDR1 SGHRS, CDR2 YFSETQ. V was clipped by 4 bases and J by 8 bases, with 16 bases between them. CDR3 in DNA: TGCGCCAGCAGCCCGGGCGACGGGGTTGACACCATATATTTT. As protein: CASSPGDGVDTIYF.

This clone was recorded a few times. In DNA, the CDR3 is TGTGCCAGCAGCTTATCCCGACTAGCGGGGCCCCCACATGTC. It specifies CASSLSRLAGPPHV. The V call is TRBV11-3, the J call TRBJ2-7; 11 positions agree with TRBD2. Germline V gene data show CDR1 as SGHNT and CDR2 as YENEEA. This CDR3 has 14 residues.

This clone was counted ten times or more. The chain combines TRBV6-8 with TRBJ1-2; D perhaps matches TRBD1 (5 bases). The CDR3 spans 15 residues. Germline V gene sequence: CDR1 MNHGY, CDR2 SAAAGT. Trimming stripped 0 bases from V and 7 bases from J, with 15 bases between. The CDR3 bases are TGTGCCAGCAGTTACTCGGGGGATCTGGTTGTTGGCTACACCTTC. It encodes CASSYSGDLVVGYTF.

The chain recombines TRBV5-1 with TRBJ2-7, with TRBD1 as a possible D gene (6 bases). CDR3 length: 15 amino acids. Germline CDR1 and CDR2: SGHRS and YFSETQ. Trimming removed 3 bases at V and 3 bases at J, with 16 bases between. CDR3: CASSSLAGALYEQYF. As DNA, the CDR3 is TGCGCCAGCAGCTCCCTCGCAGGGGCACTCTACGAGCAGTACTTC.

The V and J genes are TRBV28 and TRBJ1-3; D ambiguous. The V gene lost 7 bases and the J gene lost 0 bases, with 7 bases spanning the gap. Germline-derived CDR1 and CDR2 are MDHEN and SYDVKM. This CDR3 region has 13 residues. CDR3 DNA sequence: TGTGCCAGCACCCTCCTCTCTGGAAACACCATATATTTT. As protein: CASTLLSGNTIYF.

The chain carries TRBV19 and TRBJ1-1, with 9 bases lining up with TRBD1. Germline V gene lookup returns CDR1 LNHDA and CDR2 SQIVND (reference sequence). Trimming at V came to 4 bases and at J to 4 bases, leaving 10 bases not matched to a gene. The length of the CDR3 is 16 residues. The CDR3 sequence is CASSTKGDRVRTEAFF. The CDR3 DNA reads TGTGCCAGTAGTACCAAAGGGGACAGGGTCCGCACTGAAGCTTTCTTT. Drawing the rest from reference TRBV19 and TRBJ1-1, the complete variable domain is DGGITQSPKYLFRKEGQNVTLSCEQNLNHDAMYWYRQDPGQGLRLIYYSQIVNDFQKGDIAEGYSVSREKKESFPLTVTSAQKNPTAFYLCASSTKGDRVRTEAFFGQGTRLTVV.

This chain joins TRBV1 and TRBJ1-5. TRBV1 is designated a pseudogene. CDR3 length equals 18 residues. The CDR3 sequence is CASSQTLETGFDYQPQHF. The CDR3 bases are TGCGCCAGCAGCCAAACCCTCGAGACGGGCTTCGACTATCAGCCCCAGCATTTT.

The chain uses TRBV5-1 and TRBJ2-7; TRBD2 matches at 7 bases. Germline assignment: CDR1 SGHRS and CDR2 YFSETQ. This CDR3 is 14 amino acids long. V was clipped by 5 bases and J by 3 bases; unmatched bases: 8. The CDR3 nucleotides read TGCGCCAGCAGATCCGGTACGGGGGGCTACGAGCAGTACTTC. Amino acid sequence: CASRSGTGGYEQYF.

J is TRBJ2-3 and V is TRBV5-1; either TRBD1 or TRBD2 may supply D (5 bases each). The ends were cut back, 4 bases at V and 0 bases at J, with 12 bases in the middle. The germline gives CDR1 SGHRS, CDR2 YFSETQ. The CDR3 has 15 residues. This CDR3 is CASSLGDLSTDTQYF. The CDR3, as DNA: TGCGCCAGCAGCCTGGGGGACCTTAGCACAGATACGCAGTATTTT.

This clone was observed a single time. The chain has TRBV19 and TRBJ2-1; 9 bases match TRBD2. CDR1 and CDR2 (germline): LNHDA, SQIVND (reference sequence). Unmatched junction bases numbered 4, after V lost 6 bases and J lost 4 bases. The CDR3 has 14 amino acids. The CDR3 nucleotides read TGTGCCAGTAGCGGACTAGCGAATTACAATGAGCAGTTCTTC. It encodes CASSGLANYNEQFF.

This clone was found many times. The CDR3 DNA is TGTGCCAGCAGCTCCATCTCTGGAAACACCATATATTTT. Translating it yields CASSSISGNTIYF. This sequence joins TRBV7-2 and TRBJ1-3; D not resolved. CDR1 and CDR2 (germline): SGHTA, FQGNSA. The ends were cut back, 4 bases at V and 0 bases at J, with 4 bases in the middle. This CDR3 region has 13 residues.

The chain links TRBV4-1 to TRBJ2-7; possibly TRBD2 for D (7 bases). Germline lookup yields CDR1 MGHRA and CDR2 YSYEKL. This CDR3 comprises 13 residues. V lost 0 bases, J lost 7 bases, and 10 bases lay in between. DNA of the CDR3: TGCGCCAGCAGCCAAGATGAGGGGGGGGAGCAGTACTTC. Translating gives CASSQDEGGEQYF.

The chain is built from TRBV7-6 and TRBJ1-1; D perhaps matches TRBD1 (6 bases). This CDR3 region has 16 residues. V lost 6 bases, J lost 5 bases, and 22 bases lay in between. Germline loops: CDR1 SGHVS, CDR2 FNYEAQ. The CDR3 bases are TGTGCCAGCAGGACCGGGGGCCCCACGAGGAGGACTGAAGCTTTCTTT. Residues: CASRTGGPTRRTEAFF.

The table lists this clone with a few counts. This chain connects TRBV2 to TRBJ1-4, with D maybe TRBD1 (5 bases). The CDR3 spans 14 residues. V dropped 4 bases and J dropped 6 bases, with 12 bases sitting between them. Germline CDR1 SNHLY, CDR2 FYNNEI. CDR3 region: CASSAQGGYEKLFF. The DNA of the CDR3 is TGTGCCAGCAGTGCCCAGGGCGGTTATGAAAAACTGTTTTTT.

This clone was detected a few times. The chain has TRBV1 and TRBJ2-6; the table calls TRBD2, which could not be checked here. TRBV1 is reported as a pseudogene. The CDR3 loop spans 17 amino acids. The DNA of the CDR3 is TGCGCCAGCAGCCCCTACGGGTCAAGCTCTGGGGCCAACGTCCTGACTTTC. The encoded protein is CASSPYGSSSGANVLTF.

V usage is TRBV11-3 and J usage is TRBJ2-5; the D gene could be TRBD1 or TRBD2 (5 bases each). Trimming stripped 0 bases from V and 5 bases from J, with 16 bases between. Per the germline V gene, CDR1 is SGHNT and CDR2 is YENEEA. The CDR3 runs 16 residues. CDR3 region: CASSLEGRGRGETQYF. The CDR3 nucleotides read TGTGCCAGCAGCTTAGAGGGACGGGGACGAGGCGAGACCCAGTACTTC.

V and J are TRBV29-1 and TRBJ1-1; D possibly corresponds to TRBD1 (5 bases). The CDR3 has 15 residues. Germline CDR1 reads SQVTM; CDR2 reads ANQGSEA. Trimming cost V 6 bases and J 1 base, with 18 bases left between them. The CDR3 protein is CSVALQGTGNTEAFF. DNA of the CDR3: TGCAGCGTAGCTTTGCAGGGAACGGGGAACACTGAAGCTTTCTTT.

This CDR3 is CASSLGQAFSPQHF. The CDR3 DNA follows: TGCGCCAGCAGCTTGGGACAGGCCTTTTCGCCCCAGCATTTT. J is TRBJ1-5 and V is TRBV5-1, with D perhaps TRBD1 (6 bases). V shed 0 bases and J shed 9 bases, with 13 bases lying between them. The CDR3 length is 14 residues. Germline lookup yields CDR1 SGHRS and CDR2 YFSETQ.

The V gene is TRBV2, the J gene TRBJ2-2; no definite D call. The CDR3 length is 13 residues. Trimming pared 5 bases from V and 3 bases from J, leaving 7 bases between. Germline assignment: CDR1 SNHLY and CDR2 FYNNEI. This chain's CDR3 is CASSNKDTGELFF. The CDR3, as DNA: TGTGCCAGCAGTAATAAGGACACCGGGGAGCTGTTTTTT.

The rearrangement links TRBV27 to TRBJ2-7; D gene unclear. V was clipped by 4 bases and J by 2 bases, with 18 bases between them. Per germline, CDR1 MNHEY and CDR2 SMNVEV (reference sequence). This CDR3 comprises 16 residues. In nucleotides, the CDR3 is TGTGCCAGCAGTTACCCCCCCGGTAGCTTCCCCTACGAGCAGTACTTC. This sequence encodes CASSYPPGSFPYEQYF.

This clone was detected only a few times. At one boundary the junction diverges from the germline segment, which might be a read error. CDR3 in DNA: TGTGCCAGCAGTGAAGGGAGGGATTTACTCTTC. This codes for CASSEGRDLLF. The chain recombines TRBV6-7 with TRBJ2-1, with TRBD2 matching 7 bases. TRBV6-7 is flagged as an ORF with uncertain function. The CDR3 loop spans 11 amino acids.